These 21 T cell receptor beta chains came from one sample sequenced in a study of cytomegalovirus exposure and HLA in healthy donors. PCR amplification relied on 60 Vbeta primers (plus 13 Jbeta primers). Here immunoSEQ multiplex PCR was the method, and the copy in TCRdb shows in-frame clones only, minus some. The table lists over 95,000 clones, about 76% of them singletons, with about 12% in the top ten. Sequencing was done on a sample of PBMCs. Source of these receptors: a woman aged 40 to 55 in good health and CMV-seropositive.

The chain uses TRBV5-1 and TRBJ1-2; perhaps TRBD1 as D (5 bases). Germline CDR1 is SGHRS and CDR2 is YFSETQ. The CDR3 length is 12 residues. V was clipped by 4 bases and J by 4 bases, with 8 bases between them. DNA of the CDR3: TGCGCCAGCAGCACGGGACTCTATGGCTACACCTTC. Translating gives CASSTGLYGYTF.

This chain uses TRBV30 with TRBJ1-4; a possible D gene is TRBD1 (5 bases). The length of the CDR3 is 12 residues. V lost 4 bases, J lost 8 bases, and 11 bases lay in between. Germline loops: CDR1 GTSNPN, CDR2 SVGIG (reference sequence). CDR3 sequence reads: CAWKDSKEKLFF. The CDR3 DNA reads TGTGCCTGGAAAGACAGTAAAGAAAAACTGTTTTTT.

V gene TRBV6-5 combines with J gene TRBJ1-6; D remains unclear. V lost 6 bases and J lost 2, with 8 bases in between. This CDR3 spans 14 amino acids. Looked up from germline, CDR1 is MNHEY and CDR2 is SVGAGI. The CDR3 bases are TGTGCCAGCAGGCCTACCCCCTATAATTCACCCCTCCACTTT. This encodes CASRPTPYNSPLHF.

This clone has only a few counts. This CDR3 reads CASSLGLAGGTYEQYF. CDR3 DNA sequence: TGCGCCAGCAGCTTGGGACTAGCGGGGGGTACCTACGAGCAGTACTTC. The chain employs TRBV5-1 and TRBJ2-7; 13 bases map to TRBD2. Trimming took 0 bases from V and 2 from J; bases not matched to a gene: 2. Looked up from germline, CDR1 is SGHRS and CDR2 is YFSETQ. The CDR3 consists of 16 residues.

The rearrangement uses TRBV4-1 and TRBJ2-7; D is undetermined. Trimming stripped 0 bases from V and 3 bases from J, with 6 bases between. The CDR3 is 13 residues long. Germline assignment: CDR1 MGHRA and CDR2 YSYEKL. The CDR3 nucleotides are TGCGCCAGCAGCCAAGACCTCGTCTACGAGCAGTACTTC. Translation gives CASSQDLVYEQYF.

The chain links TRBV7-9 to TRBJ1-4; D possibly corresponds to TRBD1 (5 bases). CDR3 length: 16 amino acids. V lost 5 bases, J lost 0 bases, and 13 bases lay in between. CDR1 and CDR2 from the germline V gene are SEHNR and FQNEAQ (reference sequence). The CDR3 loop is CASSLDRTTTNEKLFF. CDR3 nucleotide sequence: TGTGCCAGCAGCCTAGACAGAACCACAACTAATGAAAAACTGTTTTTT. Using reference TRBV7-9 and TRBJ1-4 for the parts outside the CDR3, the full variable domain is DTGVSQNPRHKITKRGQNVTFRCDPISEHNRLYWYRQTLGQGPEFLTYFQNEAQLEKSRLLSDRFSAERPKGSFSTLEIQRTEQGDSAMYLCASSLDRTTTNEKLFFGSGTQLSVL.

This chain connects TRBV11-1 to TRBJ2-3, with TRBD1 matching over 7 bases. After removal of 0 bases from V and 1 base from J, the junction contained 4 bases not matched to a gene. CDR3 length: 16 residues. Germline V gene sequence: CDR1 SGHAT, CDR2 FQDESV (reference sequence). DNA for the CDR3: TGTGCCAGCAGCTTAGCGAAGGGGGCCGGCACAGATACGCAGTATTTT. Translated: CASSLAKGAGTDTQYF.

This chain connects TRBV6-1 to TRBJ2-7; TRBD1 aligns across 7 bases. The germline V gene has CDR1 MNHNS and CDR2 SASEGT. The J segment lost 5 bases and the V segment lost 6 bases, leaving 7 bases of the junction unmatched. CDR3 length: 13 residues. CDR3 protein: CASRPGQSHEQYF. The CDR3 nucleotides are TGTGCCAGCAGACCGGGACAGTCGCACGAGCAGTACTTC.

This chain joins TRBV4-1 and TRBJ1-2, with D perhaps TRBD1 (5 bases). V dropped 4 bases and J dropped 1 base, with 16 bases sitting between them. CDR3 length: 16 residues. Germline CDR1 is MGHRA and CDR2 is YSYEKL. CDR3 DNA: TGCGCCAGCAGCCCACTGATTAAAGGGGTTAACTATGGCTACACCTTC. The encoded protein is CASSPLIKGVNYGYTF.

The chain carries TRBV9 and TRBJ1-1; D not certain. In germline, CDR1 is SGDLS, CDR2 YYNGEE. The germline V and J ends were trimmed by 2 bases and 1 base, with 9 bases remaining between them. The CDR3 runs to 14 residues. The CDR3 loop is CASSVGLQNTEAFF. The CDR3 nucleotides are TGTGCCAGCAGCGTTGGACTGCAGAACACTGAAGCTTTCTTT.

This clone was found once. The chain carries TRBV5-4 and TRBJ2-5; D gene unclear. CDR3 length: 13 residues. The V end lost 4 bases, the J end lost 5 bases, and 12 bases lay between the germline ends. Germline V gene data show CDR1 as SGHNT and CDR2 as YYREEE (reference sequence). The DNA of the CDR3 is TGTGCCAGCAGCCAGAACCAGGATGAGACCCAGTACTTC. This sequence encodes CASSQNQDETQYF.

The V gene is TRBV19, the J gene TRBJ1-2; 7 bases match TRBD1. Germline V gives CDR1 LNHDA, CDR2 SQIVND (reference sequence). CDR3 length: 13 residues. V was pared by 7 bases and J by 4 bases, with 6 bases of the junction left unmatched. In nucleotides, the CDR3 is TGTGCCAGTAACCGAGGGGGCAGCTATGGCTACACCTTC. Its protein product is CASNRGGSYGYTF.

This sequence joins TRBV6-5 and TRBJ2-1; maybe TRBD1 (5 bases). Trimming pared 6 bases from V and 10 bases from J, leaving 10 bases between. The CDR3 contains 11 residues. The germline CDR1 and CDR2 sequences are MNHEY and SVGAGI. CDR3 protein: CASSHRSEQFF. The CDR3 DNA reads TGTGCCAGCAGCCACAGGTCAGAGCAGTTCTTC.

This chain uses TRBV18 with TRBJ1-1; D unresolved. CDR3 size: 15 residues. Trimming left V 7 bases short and J 0 bases short, with 15 bases between. Germline CDR1 reads KGHSH; CDR2 reads LQKENI. The CDR3 DNA reads TGTGCCAGCTTCCCGGTTGGAGCTTTGAACACTGAAGCTTTCTTT. As protein: CASFPVGALNTEAFF.

A word on this clone: The same CDR3 can be traced to other DNA sequences in this sample. The CDR3 DNA reads TGTGCCTCAGGACAGGGCCCCGGGGAGCTGTTTTTT. Its protein is CASGQGPGELFF. This chain connects TRBV30 to TRBJ2-2; 8 nucleotides agree with TRBD1. Germline-derived CDR1 and CDR2 are GTSNPN and SVGIG (reference sequence). The CDR3 has 12 amino acids. V gave up 7 bases and J gave up 6 bases; unmatched junction bases: 4.

This clone was recorded a few times. This chain links TRBV7-9 with TRBJ2-7; 9 bases are a match to TRBD2. This CDR3 comprises 16 residues. The V gene's germline CDR1 is SEHNR and CDR2 FQNEAQ (reference sequence). Trimming at V came to 5 bases and at J to 5 bases, leaving 13 bases not matched to a gene. CDR3 region: CASSRGPSGETHEQYF. The CDR3 DNA follows: TGTGCCAGCAGCCGCGGGCCTAGCGGGGAAACCCACGAGCAGTACTTC.

This clone has only one observation. The V gene is TRBV5-4, the J gene TRBJ1-2; D not resolved. Germline CDR1 and CDR2: SGHNT and YYREEE (reference sequence). The V end lost 4 bases, the J end lost 2 bases, and 18 bases lay between the germline ends. The CDR3 loop spans 16 amino acids. CDR3 amino acids: CASSPASSAGNYGYTF. In nucleotides, the CDR3 is TGTGCCAGCAGCCCGGCTTCCTCAGCGGGAAACTATGGCTACACCTTC.

This CDR3 is CASSALDRGNTEAFF. CDR3 in DNA: TGTGCCAGCAGCGCCCTGGACAGGGGCAACACTGAAGCTTTCTTT. The gene calls are TRBV11-2 and TRBJ1-1; 9 nucleotides line up with TRBD1. Germline CDR1 and CDR2: SGHAT and FQNNGV. CDR3 length: 15 residues. Trimming at V came to 5 bases and at J to 2 bases, leaving 6 bases not matched to a gene.

The J gene is TRBJ1-6, the V gene TRBV6-1; 9 bases match TRBD1. Trimming removed 6 bases from V and 6 bases from J; junction bases left unmatched: 6. Germline lookup yields CDR1 MNHNS and CDR2 SASEGT. The CDR3 length is 15 residues. The CDR3 bases are TGTGCCAGCAGGGGGGACAGGGTGATTAATTCACCCCTCCACTTT. It codes for CASRGDRVINSPLHF.

This clone was picked up one time. The chain is built from TRBV4-2 and TRBJ2-1; 10 nucleotides align to TRBD2. The CDR3 is 16 amino acids. The V gene end was trimmed by 5 bases and the J gene end by 4 bases; junction bases not matched to a gene: 8. From germline, CDR1 is LGHNA and CDR2 YNFKEQ. In DNA form, the CDR3 reads TGTGCCAGCAGCTCCACTATAGCGGGGGGTTACAATGAGCAGTTCTTC. Amino acid sequence: CASSSTIAGGYNEQFF.

The V and J genes are TRBV6-1 and TRBJ1-3; TRBD1 might be the D (6 bases). Deletions cut 5 bases from V and 8 bases from J, with 19 bases between. This CDR3 is built from 15 residues. Per the germline V gene, CDR1 is MNHNS and CDR2 is SASEGT. In DNA, the CDR3 is TGTGCCAGCAGTCTGCCTCAGGGGATTGGTGACACCATATATTTT. Amino acids: CASSLPQGIGDTIYF.